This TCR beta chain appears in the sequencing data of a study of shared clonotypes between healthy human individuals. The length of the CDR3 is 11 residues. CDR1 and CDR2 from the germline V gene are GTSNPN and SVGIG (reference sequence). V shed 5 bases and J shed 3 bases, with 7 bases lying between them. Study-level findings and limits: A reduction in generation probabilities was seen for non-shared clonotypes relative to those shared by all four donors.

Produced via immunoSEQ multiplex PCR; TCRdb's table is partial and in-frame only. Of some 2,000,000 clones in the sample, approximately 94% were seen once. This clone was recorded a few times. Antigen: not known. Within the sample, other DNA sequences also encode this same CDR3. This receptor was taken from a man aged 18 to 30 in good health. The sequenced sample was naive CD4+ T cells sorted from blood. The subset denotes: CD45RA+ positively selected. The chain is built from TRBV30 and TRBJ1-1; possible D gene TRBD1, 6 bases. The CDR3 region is CAWAGDTEAFF. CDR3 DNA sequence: TGTGCCTGGGCAGGGGACACTGAAGCTTTCTTT.